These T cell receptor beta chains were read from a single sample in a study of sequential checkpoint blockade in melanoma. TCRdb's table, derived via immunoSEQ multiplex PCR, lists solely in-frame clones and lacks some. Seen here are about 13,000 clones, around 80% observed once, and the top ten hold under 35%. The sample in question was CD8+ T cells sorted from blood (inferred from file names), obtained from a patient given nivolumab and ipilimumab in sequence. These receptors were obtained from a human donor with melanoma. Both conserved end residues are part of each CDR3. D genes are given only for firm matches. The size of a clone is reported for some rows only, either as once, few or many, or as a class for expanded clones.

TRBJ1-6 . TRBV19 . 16 TGTGCCAGTAGTATAGCTGGGGGCGCCTATAATTCACCCCTCCACTTT CASSIAGGAYNSPLHF
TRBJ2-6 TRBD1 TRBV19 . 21 TGTGCCAGTAGTCCCTACCCCTCACAGGGGGCCCCTTACTCTGGGGCCAACGTCCTGACTTTC CASSPYPSQGAPYSGANVLTF
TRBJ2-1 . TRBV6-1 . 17 TGTGCCAGCAGTGAAGAGTTCTGGGGGCCCTCCTACAATGAGCAGTTCTTC CASSEEFWGPSYNEQFF
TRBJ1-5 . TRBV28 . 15 TGTGCCAGCAGAAAGAGACAGGTGGGCAATCAGCCCCAGCATTTT CASRKRQVGNQPQHF
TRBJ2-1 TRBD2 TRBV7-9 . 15 TGTGCCAGCAGCACGACGACTAGCGTGGAAAATGAGCAGTTCTTC CASSTTTSVENEQFF
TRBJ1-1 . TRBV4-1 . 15 TGCGCCAGCTCCTCTCAGGCTAATTTACGCACTGAAGCTTTCTTT CASSSQANLRTEAFF
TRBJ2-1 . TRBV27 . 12 TGTGCCAGCAGTTTAGGAGGCGGCAGGTCGTTCTTC CASSLGGGRSFF
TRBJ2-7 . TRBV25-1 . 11 TGTGCCAGCACTTATTCCTACGAGCAGTACTTC CASTYSYEQYF
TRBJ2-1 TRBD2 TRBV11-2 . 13 TGTGCCGAACGGGAGGTCTCCTACAATGAGCAGTTCTTC CAEREVSYNEQFF
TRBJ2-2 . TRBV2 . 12 TGTGCCAGCAGACCAGACACCGGGGAGCTGTTTTTT CASRPDTGELFF
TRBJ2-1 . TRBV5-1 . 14 TGCGCCAGCAGCTTGGAAGCTGGTAACGGGGGGCAGTTCTTC CASSLEAGNGGQFF
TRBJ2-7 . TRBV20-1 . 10 TGCAGTGCAAAGGACAGCGAGCAGTACTTC CSAKDSEQYF
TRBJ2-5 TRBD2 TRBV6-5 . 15 TGTGCCAGCAGTTACAGGACTAGCGGGGTGGAGACCCAGTACTTC CASSYRTSGVETQYF
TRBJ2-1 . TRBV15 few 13 TGTGCCGCTCGGGACTTCTCCTACAATGAGCAGTTCTTC CAARDFSYNEQFF
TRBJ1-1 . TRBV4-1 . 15 TGCGCCAGCAGCGCCAGAGGGCCGTTGAACACTGAAGCTTTCTTT CASSARGPLNTEAFF
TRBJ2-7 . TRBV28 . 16 TGTGCCAGCAGTTTATCCCACTCGGGAGCCCTGGACGAGCAGTACTTC CASSLSHSGALDEQYF
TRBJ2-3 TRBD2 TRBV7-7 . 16 TGTGCTAGCAGCCTACGGACTAGCGGGGGGGACGATACGCAGTATTTT CASSLRTSGGDDTQYF
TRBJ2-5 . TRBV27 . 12 TGTGCCAGCTGGCCCCCCGGAGGTACCCAGTACTTC CASWPPGGTQYF
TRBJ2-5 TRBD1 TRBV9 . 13 TGTGCCAGCAGCGGGACAGGGCGAGAGACCCAGTACTTC CASSGTGRETQYF
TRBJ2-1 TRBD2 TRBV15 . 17 TGTGCCACCAGCAGACGGTCTAGCGGGAGAGGGTACAATGAGCAGTTCTTC CATSRRSSGRGYNEQFF
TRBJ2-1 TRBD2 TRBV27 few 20 TGTGCCAGCAGACCTGTTGTCCCCGACTCCCTAGCGGGAGGTTACAATGAGCAGTTCTTC CASRPVVPDSLAGGYNEQFF
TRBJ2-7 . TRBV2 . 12 TGTGCCAGCAACCCGGTGTCCTACGAGCAGTACTTC CASNPVSYEQYF
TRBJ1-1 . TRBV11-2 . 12 TGTGCCAGCAGCTCTTACAGGGCTGAAGCTTTCTTT CASSSYRAEAFF
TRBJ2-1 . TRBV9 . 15 TGTGCCAGCAGCGGCTCCATTAGCTCCTACAATGAGCAGTTCTTC CASSGSISSYNEQFF
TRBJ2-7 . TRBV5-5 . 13 TGTGCCAGCAGCTTGGGGCTAGCCAGGCAGCAGTACTTC CASSLGLARQQYF
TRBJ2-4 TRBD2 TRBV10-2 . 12 TGCGCCAGTCTAGCGGGGAAAAACATTCAGTACTTC CASLAGKNIQYF
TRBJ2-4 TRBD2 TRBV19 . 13 TGTGCCAGTCTCGGGAGGTGGGGAAACATTCAGTACTTC CASLGRWGNIQYF
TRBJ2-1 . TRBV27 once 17 TGTGCCAGCAGTTTCGGGGGTCCCTTAAACCAGTACAATGAGCAGTTCTTC CASSFGGPLNQYNEQFF
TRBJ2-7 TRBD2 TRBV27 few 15 TGTGCCAGCAGTCTCGGACTAGCGGGGACCTACGAGCAGTACTTC CASSLGLAGTYEQYF
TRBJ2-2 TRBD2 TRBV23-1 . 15 TGCGCCAGCACCCATCCGGGAGGCTCCACCGGGGAGCTGTTTTTT CASTHPGGSTGELFF
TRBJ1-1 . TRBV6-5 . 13 TGTGCCAGCAGTTACTCGGCGAGGACTGAAGCTTTCTTT CASSYSARTEAFF
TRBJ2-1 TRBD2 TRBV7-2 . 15 TGTGCCAGCAGCTTAGAGGCTAGCGGGAGCCATGAGCAGTTCTTC CASSLEASGSHEQFF
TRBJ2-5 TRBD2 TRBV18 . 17 TGTGCCAGCTCACTACCGGGACTAGCCGACCCTCGGGAGACCCAGTACTTC CASSLPGLADPRETQYF
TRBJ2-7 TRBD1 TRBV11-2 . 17 TGTGCCAGCAGCTTAGAGACTGGGGACAGGGGAGTCTACGAGCAGTACTTC CASSLETGDRGVYEQYF
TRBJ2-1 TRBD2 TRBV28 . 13 TGTGCCAGCAGTTTATCTAGCGGGGGTGAGCAGTTCTTC CASSLSSGGEQFF
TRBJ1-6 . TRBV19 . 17 TGTGCCAGTAGCAGTCTGAGACAGAGCTCCTATAATTCACCCCTCCACTTT CASSSLRQSSYNSPLHF
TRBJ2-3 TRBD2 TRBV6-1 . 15 TGTGCCAGCAGTGACTCTAGCGGGGGGGCAGATACGCAGTATTTT CASSDSSGGADTQYF
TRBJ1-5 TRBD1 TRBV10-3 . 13 TGTGCCATCCGTGACAGGGATGACCAGCCCCAGCATTTT CAIRDRDDQPQHF
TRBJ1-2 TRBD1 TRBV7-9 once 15 TGTGCCAGCAGCGCTCCGGGACAGGGGACCCGCGGCTACACCTTT CASSAPGQGTRGYTF
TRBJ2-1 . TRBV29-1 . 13 TGCAGCGTTGAGGCAGGGGCTGGGAATGAGCAGTTCTTC CSVEAGAGNEQFF
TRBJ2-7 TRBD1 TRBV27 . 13 TGTGCCAGCAGTCCAGCGGGACAGGGCGAGCAGTACTTC CASSPAGQGEQYF
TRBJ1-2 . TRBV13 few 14 TGTGCCAGCAGTTTAAGCTCAGGGTACTTGGGCTACACCTTC CASSLSSGYLGYTF
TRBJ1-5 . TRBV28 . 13 TGTGCCAGCAGTTTAGTGTCCTATCAGCCCCAGCATTTT CASSLVSYQPQHF
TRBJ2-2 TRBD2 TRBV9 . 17 TGTGCCAGCAGTGCCGGACTAGCGGGGTCGGGTACCAGGGAGCTGTTTTTT CASSAGLAGSGTRELFF
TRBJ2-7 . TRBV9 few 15 TGTGCCAGCAGCTTGGGTGCGGGCCCCTCCTACGAGCAGTACTTC CASSLGAGPSYEQYF
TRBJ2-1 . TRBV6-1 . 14 TGTGCCAGCAGTGTGGAGAACTCCTACAATGAGCAGTTCTTC CASSVENSYNEQFF
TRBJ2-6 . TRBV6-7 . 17 TGTGCCAGCAGTCGGTTAGGGGGTTCATATGGGGCCAACGTCCTGACTTTC CASSRLGGSYGANVLTF
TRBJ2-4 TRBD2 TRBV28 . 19 TGTGCCAGCAGTTTCACTCCGGGACTAGCGGGGTCGGGGAAAACCATTCAGTACTTC CASSFTPGLAGSGKTIQYF
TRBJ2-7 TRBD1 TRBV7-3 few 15 TGTGCCAGCAGTAACCGGGACAGGGGTGTCTACGAGCAGTACTTC CASSNRDRGVYEQYF
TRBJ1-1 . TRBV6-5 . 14 TGTGCCAGCAGTTACTCCACGGGAAACACTGAAGCTTTCTTT CASSYSTGNTEAFF
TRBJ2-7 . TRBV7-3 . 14 TGTGCCAGCAGCCCCCCCCTGGGAGTCTACGAGCAGTACTTC CASSPPLGVYEQYF
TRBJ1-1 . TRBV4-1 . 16 TGCGCCAGCAGCCAACGGTTGGCAGGGTCGGATACTGAAGCTTTCTTT CASSQRLAGSDTEAFF
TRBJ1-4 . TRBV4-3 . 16 TGCGCCAGCAGCCGAATACAGGGATCGACTAATGAAAAACTGTTTTTT CASSRIQGSTNEKLFF
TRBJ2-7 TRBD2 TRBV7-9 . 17 TGTGCCAGCAGCCAGACGGGTTGGACTAGCGGGAGGAGTGAGCAGTACTTC CASSQTGWTSGRSEQYF
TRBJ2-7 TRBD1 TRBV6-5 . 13 TGTGCCAGCCGGGACAGGGGGCAGAGGGAGCAGTACTTC CASRDRGQREQYF